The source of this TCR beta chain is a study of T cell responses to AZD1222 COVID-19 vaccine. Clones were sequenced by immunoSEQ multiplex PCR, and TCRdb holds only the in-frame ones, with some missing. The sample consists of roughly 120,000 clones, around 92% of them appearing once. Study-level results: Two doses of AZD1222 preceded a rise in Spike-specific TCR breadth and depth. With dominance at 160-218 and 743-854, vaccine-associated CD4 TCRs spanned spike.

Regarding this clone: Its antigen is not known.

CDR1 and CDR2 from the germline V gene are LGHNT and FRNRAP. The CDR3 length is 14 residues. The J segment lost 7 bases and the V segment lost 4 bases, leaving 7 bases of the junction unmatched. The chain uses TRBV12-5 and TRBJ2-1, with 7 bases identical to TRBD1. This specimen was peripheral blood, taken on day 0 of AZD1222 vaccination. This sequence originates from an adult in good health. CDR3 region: CASGSRTGRNEQFF. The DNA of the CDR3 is TGTGCTAGTGGTTCTCGGACAGGAAGGAATGAGCAGTTCTTC.